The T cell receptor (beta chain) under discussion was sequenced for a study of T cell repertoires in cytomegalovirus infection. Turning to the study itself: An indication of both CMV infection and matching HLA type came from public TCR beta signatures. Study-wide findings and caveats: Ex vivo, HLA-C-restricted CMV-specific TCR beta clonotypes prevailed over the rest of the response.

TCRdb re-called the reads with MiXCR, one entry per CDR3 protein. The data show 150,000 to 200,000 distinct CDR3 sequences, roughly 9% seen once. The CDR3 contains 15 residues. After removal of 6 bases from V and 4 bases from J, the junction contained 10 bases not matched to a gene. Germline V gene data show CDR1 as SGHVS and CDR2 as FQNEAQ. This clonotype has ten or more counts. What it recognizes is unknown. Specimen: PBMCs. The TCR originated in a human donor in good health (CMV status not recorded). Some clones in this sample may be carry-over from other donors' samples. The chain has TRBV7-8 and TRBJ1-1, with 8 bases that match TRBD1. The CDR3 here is CASSLRTGTSTEAFF. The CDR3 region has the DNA TGTGCCAGCAGTCTAAGGACAGGGACGAGCACTGAAGCTTTCTTT.